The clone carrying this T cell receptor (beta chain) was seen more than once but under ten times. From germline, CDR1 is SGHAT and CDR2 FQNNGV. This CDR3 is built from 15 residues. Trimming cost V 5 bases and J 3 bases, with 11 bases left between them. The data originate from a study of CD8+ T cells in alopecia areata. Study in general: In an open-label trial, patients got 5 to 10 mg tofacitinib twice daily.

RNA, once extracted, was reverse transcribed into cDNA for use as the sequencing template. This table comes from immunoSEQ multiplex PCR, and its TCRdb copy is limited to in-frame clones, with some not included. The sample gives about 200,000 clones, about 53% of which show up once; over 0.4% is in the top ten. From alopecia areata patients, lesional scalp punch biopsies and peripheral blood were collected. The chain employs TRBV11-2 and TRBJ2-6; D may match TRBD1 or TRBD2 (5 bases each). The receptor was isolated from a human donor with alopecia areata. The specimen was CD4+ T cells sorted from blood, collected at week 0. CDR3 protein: CASSLSGGGANVLTF. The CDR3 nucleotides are TGTGCCAGCAGCCTTAGTGGGGGTGGGGCCAACGTCCTGACTTTC.